The source of this T cell receptor (beta chain) is a study of cytomegalovirus exposure and HLA in healthy donors. Both 60 Vbeta primers and 13 Jbeta primers went into the PCR. Generated by immunoSEQ multiplex PCR, the TCRdb table keeps only in-frame clones and is missing some. Altogether about 180,000 clones are present, approximately 72% being singletons, with the ten largest covering approximately 2.3%. This CDR3 has 15 amino acids. Germline lookup yields CDR1 SGHVS and CDR2 FNYEAQ. Worth noting for this clone: No antigen is known for it. The germline gene is not matched at one end of the junction; a read error may be the cause.

Study-wide findings and caveats: No immune exposure information besides CMV serostatus was available. Altogether, 170 or so TCR beta chains were recorded as cytomegalovirus-associated. Productive rates of about 87% or about 30% were seen for most TCR beta V segments in an earlier analysis.

This sequence joins TRBV7-6 and TRBJ2-3; 9 nucleotides agree with TRBD2. The TCR sequence derives from a female donor in good health and CMV-seronegative. Sequenced material: PBMCs. The CDR3 DNA reads as TGTGCCAGCAGCATAGCTAGCGGGACCACAGATACGCAGTATTTT. Its translation is CASSIASGTTDTQYF.